Each of the 8 T cell receptor beta chains below was sequenced from the same sample in a study of T-cell reconstitution after alpha-beta-depleted transplantation in children. Molecular barcoding with unique molecular identifiers was used for the TCRbeta library. TCRdb used MiXCR to reprocess the PCR reads, holding one entry per CDR3 protein. The table records some 200,000 distinct CDR3 sequences, approximately 6.9% of them present only once. The sample consisted of PBMCs, taken before TCRalphabeta/CD19-depleted stem cell transplant. The source of these receptors is a boy younger than 10 with acute lymphoblastic leukemia, due to receive a stem cell transplant.

This clonotype was seen repeatedly, ten times or more. The rearrangement joins TRBV28 to TRBJ2-7; 10 bases match TRBD2. This CDR3 spans 16 amino acids. V lost 7 bases and J lost 4; bases outside the gene matches: 13. Germline CDR1 and CDR2: MDHEN and SYDVKM. For the CDR3, the DNA is TGTGCCAGCAACCCCTTACTAAGTAGCGGGAGGTACGAGCAGTACTTC. This encodes CASNPLLSSGRYEQYF.

This clonotype was counted only a few times. The chain has TRBV2 and TRBJ2-3, with D unclear. The CDR3 length is 11 residues. CDR1 and CDR2 from the germline V gene are SNHLY and FYNNEI. Trimming shortened V by 9 bases and J by 2 bases, and 6 bases separated the two germline ends. CDR3 nucleotides: TGTGCCAGTGACAACACAGATACGCAGTATTTT. Translation: CASDNTDTQYF.

This clonotype has just a few counts. The chain recombines TRBV5-4 with TRBJ2-4, with a tentative D call TRBD2 (7 bases). CDR3 length equals 17 residues. The V gene lost 4 bases and the J gene lost 1 base, with 18 bases spanning the gap. Germline V gene data show CDR1 as SGHNT and CDR2 as YYREEE (reference sequence). The DNA for the CDR3 is TGTGCCAGCAGCGTTGGGGGGGCAGGAAAGGCCAAAAACATTCAGTACTTC. Protein sequence: CASSVGGAGKAKNIQYF.

This clonotype turned up a few times. The genes are TRBV11-2 and TRBJ1-3; D remains unclear. The V end lost 3 bases, the J end lost 0 bases, and 9 bases lay between the germline ends. The CDR3 spans 15 residues. Germline values: CDR1 SGHAT, CDR2 FQNNGV. CDR3 sequence (DNA): TGTGCCAGCAGCTTCGCGGACGGCTCTGGAAACACCATATATTTT. The encoded protein is CASSFADGSGNTIYF.

The chain is built from TRBV5-6 and TRBJ2-7; no clear D gene. Germline V lookup: CDR1 SGHDT, CDR2 YYEEEE. The CDR3 length is 12 residues. V lost 1 base and J 6 bases, leaving 8 bases between the germline ends. Written as DNA, the CDR3 is TGTGCCAGCAGCTTGCTCTTAGGCGAGCAGTACTTC. Translated, it gives CASSLLLGEQYF.

This clonotype was seen more than once but under ten times. The chain joins TRBV2 to TRBJ2-2; tentatively, D is TRBD2 (6 bases). Germline lookup yields CDR1 SNHLY and CDR2 FYNNEI. This CDR3 has 13 amino acids. V was clipped by 7 bases and J by 3 bases, with 9 bases between them. DNA of the CDR3: TGTGCCAGCACCAGGGACTACACCGGGGAGCTGTTTTTT. As protein: CASTRDYTGELFF.

The chain links TRBV20-1 to TRBJ2-1; D may be TRBD1 (5 bases). CDR1 is DFQATT and CDR2 is SNEGSKA in the germline V gene (reference sequence). V was pared by 4 bases and J by 0 bases, with 13 bases between. The CDR3 is made up of 15 amino acids. This CDR3 is CSANTGRSSYNEQFF. The CDR3 DNA sequence: TGCAGTGCTAATACAGGCCGAAGCTCCTACAATGAGCAGTTCTTC.

This clonotype has more than one count but fewer than ten. This chain links TRBV20-1 with TRBJ2-7, with TRBD2 matching over 12 bases. This CDR3 comprises 13 residues. The V gene end was trimmed by 4 bases and the J gene end by 7 bases; junction bases not matched to a gene: 5. CDR1 is DFQATT and CDR2 is SNEGSKA in the germline V gene (reference sequence). The CDR3: CSANPGLAGEQYF. CDR3 in DNA: TGCAGTGCTAACCCCGGACTAGCGGGAGAGCAGTACTTC.